The sample holds many counts of the clone carrying this T cell receptor beta chain. Its specificity is unknown. The sample is drawn from a study of T cell repertoires in cytomegalovirus infection. Looking at the study overall: Public TCR beta signature analysis indicated the presence of both CMV infection and matching HLA type.

Study-wide results and limits: Cumulative frequency (of public TCR beta family members) identified carriers of CMV plus the relevant HLA.

MiXCR was run by TCRdb on the reads, yielding one entry per CDR3 protein. The sample lists around 630,000 distinct CDR3 sequences, more than 20% seen once, with roughly 8% in the top ten. CDR1 PRHDT and CDR2 FYEKMQ come from the germline V gene (reference sequence). CDR3 length: 15 amino acids. Trimming stripped 5 bases from V and 3 bases from J, with 14 bases between. The sequence came from a human donor in good health (CMV status not recorded). Some clones in this sample may be carry-over from other donors' samples. The chain employs TRBV13 and TRBJ2-1; D may be TRBD2 (6 bases). Sequencing was carried out using CD8+ T cells from PBMCs. CDR3 nucleotides: TGTGCCAGCAGCGAAACTAGCTTCAACTACAATGAGCAGTTCTTC. This codes for CASSETSFNYNEQFF.